The 20 T cell receptor beta chains below come from one sample, sequenced in a study of cytomegalovirus exposure and HLA in healthy donors. 13 Jbeta primers and 60 Vbeta primers were used for the PCR. Method: immunoSEQ multiplex PCR; TCRdb's copy keeps in-frame clones and lacks some. The sample shows 110,000 or so clones, 70% to 75% of them seen only once. Material: PBMCs. Every receptor here comes from a man aged 35 to 55 in good health and CMV-seronegative.

The chain has TRBV5-1 and TRBJ1-2, with TRBD1 as a possible D gene (6 bases). The CDR3 has 15 amino acids. Germline values: CDR1 SGHRS, CDR2 YFSETQ. V lost 0 bases and J lost 7, with 16 bases in between. The CDR3 nucleotides read TGCGCCAGCAGCTTGGGAGTGGGGGCAAGAAGTGGCTACACCTTC. It codes for CASSLGVGARSGYTF.

This clone was detected a few times. The chain combines TRBV7-2 with TRBJ1-4, with 9 bases fitting TRBD1. The J segment lost 0 bases and the V segment lost 5 bases, leaving 10 bases of the junction unmatched. There are 18 residues in the CDR3. The germline CDR1 and CDR2 sequences are SGHTA and FQGNSA. The CDR3 DNA follows: TGTGCCAGCAGCCCCCTAGGGACAGGGAAAGCAACTAATGAAAAACTGTTTTTT. This codes for CASSPLGTGKATNEKLFF.

The gene calls are TRBV6-6 and TRBJ2-5; 8 bases fit TRBD1. The DNA end favors TRBJ2-7, so the J call may be wrong. Germline CDR1 and CDR2: MNHNY and SVGAGI (reference sequence). The CDR3 spans 14 residues. CDR3 nucleotides: TGTGCCAGCAGTTACTCGGGACAGGCACTCGAGCAGTACTTC. This encodes CASSYSGQALEQYF.

This clone was seen more than once but under ten times. The chain links TRBV7-9 to TRBJ2-7, with TRBD1 identical over 11 bases. Germline V gene data show CDR1 as SEHNR and CDR2 as FQNEAQ (reference sequence). V lost 4 bases and J lost 6; bases outside the gene matches: 8. The CDR3 has 15 residues. DNA of the CDR3: TGTGCCAGCAGCTCAGGGACAGGGGGTCCCCCCGAGCAGTACTTC. Translated, it gives CASSSGTGGPPEQYF.

The rearrangement uses TRBV11-3 and TRBJ1-1; the D gene is possibly TRBD1 (6 bases). The CDR3 runs 14 residues. Germline V gene data show CDR1 as SGHNT and CDR2 as YENEEA. Trimming took 2 bases from V and 5 from J, leaving 12 bases between them. The CDR3 nucleotides read TGTGCCAGCAGCTTATACAGGGAGTGGACTGAAGCTTTCTTT. Its protein is CASSLYREWTEAFF.

Written as DNA, the CDR3 is TGTGCCAGCAGCTTCGGGGGGGGAGGTGGAAACACCATATATTTT. Its translation is CASSFGGGGGNTIYF. This chain connects TRBV7-8 to TRBJ1-3; D is possibly TRBD1 (5 bases). V lost 3 bases and J lost 3, with 12 bases in between. The CDR3 sequence is 15 residues long. Germline CDR1 SGHVS, CDR2 FQNEAQ.

The chain joins TRBV6-5 to TRBJ2-2; 8 bases match TRBD1. This CDR3 spans 16 amino acids. V was pared by 0 bases and J by 5 bases, with 5 bases of the junction left unmatched. CDR1 and CDR2 (germline): MNHEY, SVGAGI. CDR3 sequence: CASSYSQGARTGELFF. The CDR3 DNA sequence: TGTGCCAGCAGTTACTCTCAGGGGGCTCGGACCGGGGAGCTGTTTTTT.

J is TRBJ2-5 and V is TRBV5-5; TRBD1 aligns across 8 bases. V trimming: 0 bases; J trimming: 6 bases; junction bases outside the gene matches: 7. The CDR3 sequence is 15 residues long. Germline lookup yields CDR1 SGHKS and CDR2 YYEKEE (reference sequence). CDR3 protein: CASSLALRQGQTQYF. The DNA of the CDR3 is TGTGCCAGCAGCTTGGCTCTGAGACAGGGGCAGACCCAGTACTTC.

This clone was detected a few times. The gene calls are TRBV7-8 and TRBJ1-4; D is possibly TRBD1 (5 bases). The length of the CDR3 is 16 residues. Trimming cost V 1 base and J 1 base, with 10 bases left between them. From germline, CDR1 is SGHVS and CDR2 FQNEAQ. Here the CDR3 reads CASSLGRGRTNEKLFF. In DNA form, the CDR3 reads TGTGCCAGCAGCTTAGGCCGGGGGAGAACTAATGAAAAACTGTTTTTT.

V gene TRBV30 combines with J gene TRBJ2-7, with 7 bases matching TRBD2. V lost 5 bases to trimming and J lost 0 bases; unmatched junction nucleotides: 7. Per germline, CDR1 GTSNPN and CDR2 SVGIG (reference sequence). This CDR3 is 14 amino acids long. Here the CDR3 reads CAWGDYLSSYEQYF. CDR3 nucleotide sequence: TGTGCCTGGGGGGACTACCTAAGCTCCTACGAGCAGTACTTC. The full variable domain, in which reference TRBV30 and TRBJ2-7 provide the parts outside the CDR3, is SQTIHQWPATLVQPVGSPLSLECTVEGTSNPNLYWYRQAAGRGLQLLFYSVGIGQISSEVPQNLSASRPQDRQFILSSKKLLLSDSGFYLCAWGDYLSSYEQYFGPGTRLTVT.

The gene calls are TRBV7-2 and TRBJ2-7; no clear D. Trimming pared 2 bases from V and 7 bases from J, leaving 9 bases between. This CDR3 region has 12 residues. Germline values: CDR1 SGHTA, CDR2 FQGNSA. The CDR3 is CASSLSFGEQYF. Written as DNA, the CDR3 is TGTGCCAGCAGCTTATCTTTCGGTGAGCAGTACTTC.

This clone was seen only once. The chain couples TRBV7-8 to TRBJ2-3; 12 bases align to TRBD2. Germline values: CDR1 SGHVS, CDR2 FQNEAQ. Trimming cost V 6 bases and J 6 bases; bases outside gene matches: 4. The CDR3 extends over 14 amino acids. The CDR3 is CASRTSGRGDTQYF. In nucleotides, the CDR3 is TGTGCCAGCAGGACTAGCGGGAGAGGCGATACGCAGTATTTT. The full variable domain, in which reference TRBV7-8 and TRBJ2-3 provide the parts outside the CDR3, is GAGVSQSPRYKVAKRGQDVALRCDPISGHVSLFWYQQALGQGPEFLTYFQNEAQLDKSGLPSDRFFAERPEGSVSTLKIQRTQQEDSAVYLCASRTSGRGDTQYFGPGTRLTVL.

There are a few counts of this clone. CDR3 DNA: TGTGCCAGCAGCCCCAGCGGGAAGACCCAGTACTTC. Translation gives CASSPSGKTQYF. The chain links TRBV7-6 to TRBJ2-5, with 7 bases lining up with TRBD2. Germline lookup yields CDR1 SGHVS and CDR2 FNYEAQ. Trimming removed 5 bases from V and 6 bases from J; junction bases left unmatched: 3. There are 12 residues in the CDR3.

The J gene is TRBJ2-1, the V gene TRBV4-2; 9 nucleotides align to TRBD2. Germline values: CDR1 LGHNA, CDR2 YNFKEQ. The CDR3 sequence is 16 residues long. The V gene end was trimmed by 1 base and the J gene end by 8 bases; junction bases not matched to a gene: 9. Here the CDR3 reads CASSQGVAGGLYEQFF. CDR3 bases: TGTGCCAGCAGCCAAGGGGTGGCGGGGGGGCTTTATGAGCAGTTCTTC.

The chain carries TRBV13 and TRBJ2-1, with D possibly matching TRBD2 (5 bases). This CDR3 contains 17 residues. V shed 1 base and J shed 0 bases, with 13 bases lying between them. Germline V gene sequence: CDR1 PRHDT, CDR2 FYEKMQ (reference sequence). CDR3 nucleotides: TGTGCCAGCAGCTTAGCGGAAGCGGCAGCCTCCTACAATGAGCAGTTCTTC. Translation: CASSLAEAAASYNEQFF.

The V and J genes are TRBV29-1 and TRBJ2-7, with 7 nucleotides matching TRBD1. There are 15 residues in the CDR3. From germline, CDR1 is SQVTM and CDR2 ANQGSEA. Germline trimming cut 0 bases from V and 2 bases from J; bases unmatched to any gene: 7. CDR3 sequence: CSVEDEQGTTYEQYF. The CDR3 DNA is TGCAGCGTTGAAGATGAACAGGGGACGACCTACGAGCAGTACTTC.

The genes are TRBV5-1 and TRBJ2-3; tentatively, D is TRBD1 (6 bases). The V end lost 3 bases, the J end lost 2 bases, and 13 bases lay between the germline ends. CDR1 and CDR2 from the germline V gene are SGHRS and YFSETQ. The CDR3 has 15 amino acids. In DNA form, the CDR3 reads TGCGCCAGCAGCTCCCAGGGGCGATTCACAGATACGCAGTATTTT. As protein: CASSSQGRFTDTQYF.

The chain combines TRBV28 with TRBJ1-4; D is possibly TRBD1 (5 bases). V gave up 6 bases and J gave up 5 bases, with 19 bases separating them. The germline gives CDR1 MDHEN, CDR2 SYDVKM. The CDR3 is made up of 16 amino acids. CDR3 amino acids: CASRSGRGTANEKLFF. The CDR3 region has the DNA TGTGCCAGCAGGTCCGGGAGAGGGACCGCCAATGAAAAACTGTTTTTT.

The rearrangement joins TRBV15 to TRBJ2-7; D is uncertain. The germline CDR1 and CDR2 sequences are LNHNV and YYDKDF (reference sequence). Trimming left V 0 bases short and J 3 bases short, with 6 bases between. The CDR3 has 13 amino acids. The CDR3 sequence is CATSRDSYYEQYF. The CDR3 bases are TGTGCCACCAGCAGAGACTCTTACTACGAGCAGTACTTC.

This rearrangement joins TRBV6-6 to TRBJ2-3, with D uncertain. The CDR3 length is 13 residues. The V end lost 7 bases, the J end lost 1 base, and 9 bases lay between the germline ends. Germline lookup yields CDR1 MNHNY and CDR2 SVGAGI (reference sequence). The CDR3 here is CASKPGGTDTQYF. CDR3 coding DNA: TGTGCCAGCAAGCCGGGTGGCACAGATACGCAGTATTTT.